The T cell receptor beta chain described here comes from a study of CD8 T cells in ankylosing spondylitis. Library preparation for TCR beta used quantitative 5'-RACE with molecular barcodes. MiXCR, applied by TCRdb to the 5' RACE reads, yields one record per CDR3 protein. The table has roughly 230,000 distinct CDR3 sequences, around 8% seen once. Findings and limits, study-wide: Apparently characteristic of ankylosing spondylitis blood was a TCR beta motif (under ten highly homologous variants).

This clonotype came up many times. Its antigen is currently unknown. Per germline, CDR1 KGHDR and CDR2 SFDVKD. V lost 12 bases and J 9 bases, leaving 14 bases between the germline ends. CDR3 size: 10 residues. V usage is TRBV24-1 and J usage is TRBJ2-7; tentatively, D is TRBD2 (5 bases). The clonotype comes from a female donor with ankylosing spondylitis or in good health (not recorded which). Sequencing was carried out using blood, either unsorted or a sorted T cell fraction (not recorded which). The CDR3 loop is CAQRGRGQYF. In DNA form, the CDR3 reads TGTGCCCAACGCGGGCGCGGGCAGTACTTC.